This section outlines one TCR beta chain sequence together with its context. Its target antigen remains unknown. It has no much larger one-base neighbor in the sample; base qualities were not kept. The sample is drawn from a study of blood T cell repertoires in COVID-19 (dated by TCRdb to 2018 to 2020). As for the study more broadly: Samples from collaborators originated in the United States, Italy and Spain and spanned both the acute and convalescent phases of COVID-19. The repertoires were released in a freely available public database meant as a resource for research on the immune response to SARS-CoV-2. The material from the prospective study consisted of cDNA or gDNA derived from T cells, B-cell-depleted T cells, or PBMCs. Sample metadata almost always included a de-identified subject ID, COVID-19 status, age in years and sex. The samples were drawn from two sources: the first 160 participants of the ongoing ImmuneRACE study, and 1,200 or so subjects contributed by 6 global collaborators. The dataset comprised deeply sampled blood TCRbeta repertoires from subjects exposed to, actively infected with, or recovered from COVID-19. Where available, HLA class I and class II types were taken from metadata supplied by the sample provider and were not determined by assay-based typing.

TCRbeta CDR3 regions were amplified from genomic DNA using the immunoSEQ Assay, a bias-controlled multiplex PCR. As for how the authors treated the data: The number of nucleated cells in each sample was estimated from the amplification of reference gene primers within the assay. To quantify the absolute abundance of each unique TCRbeta CDR3 rearrangement, sequence reads were collapsed and filtered. For each sample, productive Simpson clonality was calculated as the square root of Simpson's diversity index over productive rearrangements. Imported from immuneACCESS, the table was reduced by TCRdb to in-frame sequences with V and J called. These copies leave out some clones; in studies compared against another copy, an unresolved V gene accounts for under half, and the cause of the remainder is not known. V, J and clone size reflect that table, while D and trimming were determined from the DNA. This sample comprises 70,000 or so clones, 65% to 85% of them detected only once. The leading ten clones occupy more than 15% of the sample.

Collaborating institutions collected whole blood in K2EDTA tubes following their own protocols. For TCRbeta analysis, collaborators shipped samples in one of three forms: frozen whole blood, isolated PBMCs, or DNA extracted from either of those sample types. CDR1 SGHTS and CDR2 YDEGEE are derived from the germline V gene. Counted from cysteine to phenylalanine, this CDR3 has 17 amino acids. The kept DNA is CDR3 alone, 51 bases in frame from the first base. Compared with germline, V lacks 0 bases and J lacks 4 bases; bases without a gene match: 5. Here is what the overall study found, with its caveats: Clinical and demographic metadata were provided uncurated, with the amount varying by source and participant.

The rearranged segments are TRBV5-8 and TRBJ2-7, with TRBD2 matching 15 junction bases. Sequenced input: peripheral blood. The sequence derives from a man in his sixties with acute or convalescent COVID-19. The CDR3 reads CASSLAGTSGGSYEQYF. The nucleotides read TGTGCCAGCAGCTTGGCCGGGACTAGCGGGGGGTCGTACGAGCAGTACTTC.